The 24 T cell receptor beta chains listed next were all sequenced from one sample in a study of blood T cell repertoires in COVID-19. Here immunoSEQ multiplex PCR was the method, and the copy in TCRdb shows in-frame clones only, minus some. The sample lists some 80,000 clones, roughly 90% occurring once. Sequenced input: peripheral blood. These receptor sequences come from a human donor in a cohort sampled during active COVID-19.

The chain carries TRBV27 and TRBJ1-2, with 7 bases matching TRBD1. The V gene end was trimmed by 6 bases and the J gene end by 7 bases; junction bases not matched to a gene: 8. Germline V lookup: CDR1 MNHEY, CDR2 SMNVEV (reference sequence). The CDR3 consists of 13 residues. CDR3 region: CASSLTGDGGYTF. For the CDR3, the DNA is TGTGCCAGCAGCCTTACAGGGGACGGTGGCTACACCTTC.

This sequence joins TRBV5-1 and TRBJ1-3, with D possibly TRBD1 on 5 matching bases. Trimming stripped 5 bases from V and 0 bases from J, with 9 bases between. Germline V gene data show CDR1 as SGHRS and CDR2 as YFSETQ. The CDR3 sequence is 14 residues long. This chain's CDR3 is CASRDISSGNTIYF. Written as DNA, the CDR3 is TGCGCCAGCAGGGACATCAGCTCTGGAAACACCATATATTTT.

The chain joins TRBV13 to TRBJ2-3; 11 bases are shared with TRBD2. This CDR3 contains 16 residues. CDR1 is PRHDT and CDR2 is FYEKMQ in the germline V gene (reference sequence). Losses at the gene ends were 2 bases for V and 0 bases for J; bases not matched to a gene: 1. The CDR3 DNA is TGTGCCAGCAGCTTACGACTAGCGGGAAGCACAGATACGCAGTATTTT. Protein sequence: CASSLRLAGSTDTQYF.

As concerns this clone: Relative to the germline gene, one junction end is altered; a read error may explain this. The chain employs TRBV28 and TRBJ2-3; D is perhaps TRBD1 (5 bases). Germline values: CDR1 MDHEN, CDR2 SYDVKM. The CDR3 contains 12 residues. CDR3 coding DNA: TGTGCCAGCAGTTTAAAGACAGCCGGGCTGCATTTT. Its protein product is CASSLKTAGLHF.

This rearrangement joins TRBV4-3 to TRBJ2-7, with 7 bases matching TRBD1. The CDR3 is made up of 15 amino acids. Trimming took 2 bases from V and 3 from J; bases not matched to a gene: 7. Per the germline V gene, CDR1 is LGHNA and CDR2 is YSLEER. The DNA for the CDR3 is TGCGCCAGCAGCCAAAGGTTCCAGGGGGTCTACGAGCAGTACTTC. It encodes CASSQRFQGVYEQYF.

This clone occurred once. The chain employs TRBV5-4 and TRBJ2-5; D may be TRBD2 (6 bases). Trimming stripped 2 bases from V and 1 base from J, with 6 bases between. The CDR3 sequence is 13 residues long. The germline gives CDR1 SGHNT, CDR2 YYREEE (reference sequence). The CDR3 DNA reads TGTGCCAGCAGCTTACTAGCCCAAGAGACCCAGTACTTC. As protein: CASSLLAQETQYF.

This chain links TRBV9 with TRBJ2-7, with D possibly TRBD1 on 6 matching bases. Germline values: CDR1 SGDLS, CDR2 YYNGEE. The CDR3 totals 15 residues. Between the trimmed V and J ends, which lost 0 bases and 3 bases, there was a span of 13 bases. The chain's CDR3 is CASSVATGPHYEQYF. The CDR3, as DNA: TGTGCCAGCAGCGTAGCGACAGGCCCTCACTACGAGCAGTACTTC.

Here the CDR3 DNA reads TGTGCCAGCAGCTCGGTTGGACTAGCGGGAGGGGGCACAGATACGCAGTATTTT. Its translation is CASSSVGLAGGGTDTQYF. The chain carries TRBV7-2 and TRBJ2-3; 15 positions match TRBD2. The junction had 6 bases not matched to a gene; V was cut back by 4 bases and J by 1 base. The CDR3 is made up of 18 amino acids. Germline-derived CDR1 and CDR2 are SGHTA and FQGNSA.

The V call is TRBV18, the J call TRBJ2-3; D call uncertain. The CDR3 extends over 12 amino acids. Trimming took 3 bases from V and 3 from J, leaving 4 bases between them. The germline gives CDR1 KGHSH, CDR2 LQKENI. In DNA form, the CDR3 reads TGTGCCAGCTCACCCGAGACAGATACGCAGTATTTT. As protein: CASSPETDTQYF.

The rearrangement links TRBV4-1 to TRBJ1-2; no firm D call. The germline CDR1 and CDR2 sequences are MGHRA and YSYEKL. The CDR3 contains 16 residues. The V and J ends lost 0 bases and 0 bases respectively, with 11 bases between them. The CDR3 DNA reads as TGCGCCAGCAGCCAAGAGAGCACGACACCTAACTATGGCTACACCTTC. This sequence encodes CASSQESTTPNYGYTF.

The genes are TRBV7-8 and TRBJ1-4; maybe TRBD1 (5 bases). Between the trimmed V and J ends, which lost 3 bases and 7 bases, there was a span of 12 bases. Germline values: CDR1 SGHVS, CDR2 FQNEAQ. The CDR3 is made up of 14 amino acids. The CDR3 reads CASSFQGSGEKLFF. CDR3 in DNA: TGTGCCAGCAGCTTTCAGGGTTCGGGTGAAAAACTGTTTTTT.

The chain joins TRBV6-2 or TRBV6-3 to TRBJ1-5; D possibly corresponds to TRBD1 (5 bases). The germline CDR1 and CDR2 sequences are MNHEY and SVGEGT. The CDR3 extends over 17 amino acids. The V end lost 2 bases, the J end lost 0 bases, and 14 bases lay between the germline ends. The CDR3 region has the DNA TGTGCCAGCAGTTACATTGCGGGGGTGGGTAGCAATCAGCCCCAGCATTTT. Translated: CASSYIAGVGSNQPQHF.

A single count supports this clone. The chain carries TRBV2 and TRBJ1-2, with 8 positions matching TRBD1. Germline-derived CDR1 and CDR2 are SNHLY and FYNNEI. V was clipped by 2 bases and J by 7 bases; unmatched bases: 6. This CDR3 contains 14 residues. The CDR3 DNA sequence: TGTGCCAGCAGTGAAACAGGGGGGACGTCTGGCTACACCTTC. It specifies CASSETGGTSGYTF.

The chain uses TRBV18 and TRBJ1-5, with TRBD1 matching 7 bases. Trimming at V came to 5 bases and at J to 4 bases, leaving 5 bases not matched to a gene. Germline V lookup: CDR1 KGHSH, CDR2 LQKENI. The CDR3 sequence is 14 residues long. In DNA form, the CDR3 reads TGTGCCAGCTCATCGGGACAGACTAATCAGCCCCAGCATTTT. It translates to CASSSGQTNQPQHF. Full variable domain (rest looked up from reference TRBV18 and TRBJ1-5): NAGVMQNPRHLVRRRGQEARLRCSPMKGHSHVYWYRQLPEEGLKFMVYLQKENIIDESGMPKERFSAEFPKEGPSILRIQQVVRGDSAAYFCASSSGQTNQPQHFGDGTRLSIL.

The rearrangement links TRBV18 to TRBJ1-3; 8 bases align to TRBD1. In germline, CDR1 is KGHSH, CDR2 LQKENI. The CDR3 consists of 16 residues. With V trimmed by 6 bases and J by 2 bases, 9 bases remained unmatched. This CDR3 reads CASSPTGGMPGNTIYF. The CDR3 region has the DNA TGTGCCAGCTCCCCCACAGGGGGAATGCCTGGAAACACCATATATTTT. Supplemented by reference TRBV18 and TRBJ1-3, the full variable domain reads NAGVMQNPRHLVRRRGQEARLRCSPMKGHSHVYWYRQLPEEGLKFMVYLQKENIIDESGMPKERFSAEFPKEGPSILRIQQVVRGDSAAYFCASSPTGGMPGNTIYFGEGSWLTVV.

The chain recombines TRBV25-1 with TRBJ2-7, with no clear D. The germline V gene has CDR1 MGHDK and CDR2 SYGVNS. V dropped 3 bases and J dropped 3 bases, with 9 bases sitting between them. This CDR3 contains 13 residues. The CDR3 spells CASSDRHYYEQYF. In DNA form, the CDR3 reads TGTGCCAGCAGTGATCGACATTACTACGAGCAGTACTTC.

This clone was counted a single time. The chain couples TRBV6-5 to TRBJ2-7; 8 nucleotides match TRBD1. J lost 8 bases, V lost 4 bases, and 7 bases had no gene match. CDR1 is MNHEY, CDR2 SVGAGI, per germline. CDR3 size: 13 residues. CDR3 residues: CASSSGQGAKQYF. The CDR3 DNA is TGTGCCAGCAGTTCAGGGCAGGGGGCGAAGCAGTACTTC.

The rearrangement uses TRBV5-5 and TRBJ2-3; no definite D call. The germline V gene encodes CDR1 SGHKS and CDR2 YYEKEE (reference sequence). Trimming took 4 bases from V and 0 from J, leaving 12 bases between them. The CDR3 is made up of 15 amino acids. For the CDR3, the DNA is TGTGCCAGCAGCACGACAACTCAGAGCACAGATACGCAGTATTTT. Translating gives CASSTTTQSTDTQYF.

The chain joins TRBV15 to TRBJ2-1, with D possibly TRBD1 on 5 matching bases. V dropped 0 bases and J dropped 2 bases, with 11 bases sitting between them. This CDR3 is built from 16 residues. The germline V gene has CDR1 LNHNV and CDR2 YYDKDF (reference sequence). CDR3: CATSRDDSNPYNEQFF. CDR3 DNA: TGTGCCACCAGCAGAGACGACAGTAACCCCTACAATGAGCAGTTCTTC.

The chain has TRBV3-1 (or the pseudogene TRBV3-2) and TRBJ1-5; maybe TRBD1 (6 bases). The germline CDR1 and CDR2 sequences are LGHDT and YNNKEL (reference sequence). V shed 5 bases and J shed 3 bases, with 11 bases lying between them. The CDR3 runs to 14 residues. CDR3 in amino acids: CASSEDSLNQPQHF. The CDR3 DNA reads TGTGCCAGCAGCGAGGACAGCCTCAATCAGCCCCAGCATTTT.

The rearrangement joins TRBV5-1 to TRBJ2-2, with D perhaps TRBD1 (6 bases). The germline V and J ends were trimmed by 3 bases and 5 bases, with 17 bases remaining between them. CDR3 length: 16 residues. Germline V lookup: CDR1 SGHRS, CDR2 YFSETQ. The CDR3 is CASSSDGTPRTGELFF. DNA for the CDR3: TGCGCCAGCAGCTCGGACGGGACACCCCGGACCGGGGAGCTGTTTTTT.

The chain couples TRBV6-6 to TRBJ2-1, with TRBD2 as a possible D gene (6 bases). Trimming shortened V by 0 bases and J by 3 bases, and 9 bases separated the two germline ends. The CDR3 consists of 15 residues. Looked up from germline, CDR1 is MNHNY and CDR2 is SVGAGI (reference sequence). The CDR3 spells CASSYSQGGYNEQFF. CDR3 bases: TGTGCCAGCAGTTACTCGCAGGGAGGCTACAATGAGCAGTTCTTC.

The chain employs TRBV5-6 and TRBJ1-2; 7 bases fit TRBD1. The CDR3 runs 15 residues. Losses at the gene ends were 0 bases for V and 0 bases for J; bases not matched to a gene: 2. CDR1 SGHDT and CDR2 YYEEEE come from the germline V gene. The CDR3 here is CASSLEGTANYGYTF. In nucleotides, the CDR3 is TGTGCCAGCAGCTTGGAAGGGACAGCTAACTATGGCTACACCTTC.

This chain uses TRBV30 with TRBJ1-6; D remains unclear. Trimming took off 4 bases at V and 4 bases at J, with 11 bases between the two ends. This CDR3 spans 14 amino acids. Per the germline V gene, CDR1 is GTSNPN and CDR2 is SVGIG (reference sequence). CDR3 DNA sequence: TGTGCCTGGACAGCTAGAGGATATAATTCACCCCTCCACTTT. This encodes CAWTARGYNSPLHF.